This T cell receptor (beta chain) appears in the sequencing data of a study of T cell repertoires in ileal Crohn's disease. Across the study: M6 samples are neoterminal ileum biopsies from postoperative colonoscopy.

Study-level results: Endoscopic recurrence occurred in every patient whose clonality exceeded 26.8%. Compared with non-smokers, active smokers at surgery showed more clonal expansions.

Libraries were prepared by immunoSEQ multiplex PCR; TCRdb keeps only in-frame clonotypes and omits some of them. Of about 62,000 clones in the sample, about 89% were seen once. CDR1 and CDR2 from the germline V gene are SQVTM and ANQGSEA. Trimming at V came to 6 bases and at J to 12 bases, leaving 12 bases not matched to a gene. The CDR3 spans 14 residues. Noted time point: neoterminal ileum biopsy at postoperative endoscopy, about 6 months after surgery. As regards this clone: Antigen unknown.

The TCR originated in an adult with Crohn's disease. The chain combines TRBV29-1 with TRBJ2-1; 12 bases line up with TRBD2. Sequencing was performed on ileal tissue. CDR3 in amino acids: CSVQSTSGSQGQFF. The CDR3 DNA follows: TGCAGCGTACAATCGACTAGCGGGAGTCAGGGGCAGTTCTTC.